This T cell receptor beta chain was sequenced during a study of T cell repertoires in breast cancer (dated by TCRdb to between 2015 and 2016). Describing the broader study: Samples profiled in the study came from tumors, lymph nodes and peripheral blood lymphocytes of breast cancer patients, along with peripheral blood from healthy control donors. Tumor-free lymph nodes were processed without enzymatic digestion, and Ficoll was used to separate blood samples. After being minced and digested with Liberase and DNase, tumors and tumor-involved lymph nodes were passed through 70-um and 40-um filters. ER+/PR+ status was present in the majority of the 20 or so patient tumors that were analyzed for shared TCRs. The controls were nine healthy donors whose age range was similar to that of the patients. On average, sequencing produced roughly 470,000 sequences per sample, which came to 9.5 to 10 reads per input cell. The study reasoned that TCRs shared between breast cancer patients would target shared antigens, given breast cancer's low mutational burden and rare common mutations. Broad study findings and their caveats: Fewer than 20 TCR pairs were shared across seven or more patient tumors and were rarely found in control blood, which suggested possible tumor specificity. Because transcript abundance and primer differences skewed clone recovery, emulsion RT-PCR was regarded as qualitative rather than quantitative. Shared TCRs were encoded by various nucleotide sequences, which suggests selection and expansion based on antigen. Tumor-involved sentinel lymph nodes shared about fourfold more TCRs with matched tumor repertoires than tumor-free nodes (roughly 8% versus 2%). Discarding singleton TCRs and sampling only part of each tumor may have missed genuine antitumor clones. Shared TCRs showed TRBV7 predominance, possibly reflecting tumor recognition or mispriming bias from eight TRBV7 primers.

Library generation was performed with emulsion pairing. Unpaired genes were suppressed in a second nested PCR with blocking oligos, after which Illumina adaptors and barcodes were added in a third nested PCR. Each emulsion RT-PCR master mix held roughly 4,500-250,000 T cells and included C-region, Stepout and V-region primers. The emulsions were generated using the Micellula Emulsion and Purification Kit, and the RT-PCR was run with Qiagen OneStep RT-PCR reagents. The pooled libraries were sequenced on an Illumina MiSeq using paired-end 2 x 250 reads. The authors' pipeline ran thus. Read pairs were joined in Galaxy and clipped at the engineered overlap into separate alpha and beta files, and reads that were not clipped were discarded. Alpha-beta pairs were assigned with CompleteTCR, a MiTCR-based pipeline that links chains sharing read cluster identifiers using an R script. TCR sequences observed only once, about 1-3.2%, were removed as potential sequencing errors. TCRdb trimmed public reads at Q25 via fastp, called clones via MiXCR and kept in-frame beta chains. Entries that share a CDR3 protein sequence are merged under the most common genes and DNA. TCRdb's processing, not the authors', yielded these V and J calls. Across this sample there are about 40,000 distinct CDR3 sequences, with around 45% seen only once. Of the sample, 60% is held by the ten largest clones.

CDR1 SGDLS and CDR2 YYNGEE were looked up in the germline V gene. The cysteine opens and the phenylalanine closes a CDR3 of 16 amino acids. CDR3 DNA only is kept here, 48 bases in frame from base 1. V trim: 0 bases; J trim: 1 base; unmatched bases: 5. To analyze paired alpha-beta TCRs of CD8+ T cells, the study used an expanded emulsion RT-PCR method with primers covering all TCR V genes. CD8+ T cells were isolated with a CD8 positive selection kit and were then incubated overnight in roughly 11 IU/mL IL-2 prior to emulsion RT-PCR. This clonotype was detected only a few times. This receptor's antigen is unknown. Base qualities were left out, and no much larger clone turns up one base away.

This receptor was obtained from a pool of human donors with breast cancer or a healthy control (not recorded which). The sequenced sample was CD8+ T cells. The receptor chain draws on TRBV9 and TRBJ1-1; TRBD1 matches 8 bases in the middle. The CDR3 amino acid sequence is: CASSVAPGQANTEAFF. DNA sequence: TGTGCCAGCAGCGTAGCACCGGGACAGGCGAACACTGAAGCTTTCTTT.